These 18 T cell receptor beta chains were all obtained from the same sample, sequenced in a study of blood T cell repertoires in COVID-19. Libraries were prepared by immunoSEQ multiplex PCR; TCRdb keeps only in-frame clonotypes and omits some of them. The sample carries tens of thousands of clones, roughly 87% recorded once. Sample: peripheral blood. The source is a man between 45 and 60 years old with acute or convalescent COVID-19.

About this clone: Different DNA sequences within this sample yield the same CDR3. This rearrangement joins TRBV5-1 to TRBJ2-1; 13 positions match TRBD2. Germline-derived CDR1 and CDR2 are SGHRS and YFSETQ. V gave up 1 base and J gave up 7 bases; unmatched junction bases: 2. The CDR3 runs to 15 residues. The CDR3 DNA follows: TGCGCCAGCAGCTTGACTAGCGGGAGGGCAAATGAGCAGTTCTTC. This sequence encodes CASSLTSGRANEQFF.

This chain links TRBV20-1 with TRBJ1-1; no clear D gene. CDR3 length: 13 residues. Deletions cut 3 bases from V and 3 bases from J, with 11 bases between. Germline V gives CDR1 DFQATT, CDR2 SNEGSKA (reference sequence). The DNA of the CDR3 is TGCAGTGCTAGTCGAGGTTTGGACACTGAAGCTTTCTTT. It codes for CSASRGLDTEAFF.

The V gene is TRBV7-2, the J gene TRBJ1-6; 7 bases match TRBD1. CDR1 is SGHTA, CDR2 FQGNSA, per germline. This CDR3 is 17 amino acids long. V lost 6 bases, J lost 6 bases, and 14 bases stayed unmatched. CDR3: CASRFSLQGSPNSPLHF. The CDR3 DNA follows: TGTGCCAGCAGGTTCTCTTTACAGGGGTCTCCTAATTCACCCCTCCACTTT.

V and J are TRBV6-4 and TRBJ2-5; 7 bases align to TRBD1. CDR1 is MRHNA and CDR2 is SNTAGT in the germline V gene. The CDR3 covers 14 residues. Trimming at V came to 2 bases and at J to 5 bases, leaving 5 bases not matched to a gene. This chain's CDR3 is CASSDDRAGETQYF. CDR3 sequence (DNA): TGTGCCAGCAGTGACGACAGGGCCGGGGAGACCCAGTACTTC.

This clone was observed a handful of times. The J gene is TRBJ2-2, the V gene TRBV18; 12 bases match TRBD2. The CDR3 is 16 residues long. Trimming took 1 base from V and 5 from J; bases not matched to a gene: 2. CDR1 and CDR2 from the germline V gene are KGHSH and LQKENI. CDR3 sequence reads: CASSPRTSGRTGELFF. Written as DNA, the CDR3 is TGTGCCAGCTCACCACGAACTAGCGGGAGGACCGGGGAGCTGTTTTTT.

The chain combines TRBV29-1 with TRBJ1-2; 8 positions agree with TRBD1. Germline CDR1 SQVTM, CDR2 ANQGSEA. V lost 4 bases to trimming and J lost 5 bases; unmatched junction nucleotides: 6. This CDR3 contains 13 residues. CDR3 bases: TGCAGCGTTGGTGCAGGGGGCCGTTATGGCTACACCTTC. Amino acids: CSVGAGGRYGYTF.

V usage is TRBV11-1 and J usage is TRBJ1-1, with 8 bases matching TRBD1. The CDR3 runs 14 residues. The V gene end was trimmed by 5 bases and the J gene end by 7 bases; junction bases not matched to a gene: 9. Per germline, CDR1 SGHAT and CDR2 FQDESV (reference sequence). The DNA for the CDR3 is TGTGCCAGCAGCATAGGACAGGGTTTCGATGAAGCTTTCTTT. As protein: CASSIGQGFDEAFF.

The chain employs TRBV19 and TRBJ1-6, with TRBD1 matching over 7 bases. The J segment lost 5 bases and the V segment lost 5 bases, leaving 6 bases of the junction unmatched. Germline values: CDR1 LNHDA, CDR2 SQIVND (reference sequence). The CDR3 consists of 15 residues. The CDR3 coding sequence is TGTGCCAGTAGTTCCCGGACAGGAGATAATTCACCCCTCCACTTT. This gives the protein CASSSRTGDNSPLHF. The variable domain in full, with the rest retrieved from reference TRBV19 and TRBJ1-6, is DGGITQSPKYLFRKEGQNVTLSCEQNLNHDAMYWYRQDPGQGLRLIYYSQIVNDFQKGDIAEGYSVSREKKESFPLTVTSAQKNPTAFYLCASSSRTGDNSPLHFGNGTRLTVT.

This chain links TRBV5-1 with TRBJ2-2, with D maybe TRBD1 (5 bases). The CDR3 length is 16 residues. Trimming pared 0 bases from V and 0 bases from J, leaving 9 bases between. Germline V lookup: CDR1 SGHRS, CDR2 YFSETQ. CDR3 protein: CASSLAPTANTGELFF. The CDR3 nucleotides are TGCGCCAGCAGCTTGGCCCCGACAGCGAACACCGGGGAGCTGTTTTTT.

The rearrangement joins TRBV5-4 to TRBJ1-1, with D uncertain. The CDR3 sequence is 13 residues long. Trimming removed 9 bases at V and 0 bases at J, with 12 bases between. Germline CDR1 and CDR2: SGHNT and YYREEE (reference sequence). CDR3 sequence (DNA): TGTGCCACGCGGGCCGAGTTGAACACTGAAGCTTTCTTT. Translated, it gives CATRAELNTEAFF.

As regards this clone: Other DNA sequences in the sample encode the same CDR3. The chain has TRBV30 and TRBJ1-2; the D gene is possibly TRBD1 (5 bases). The CDR3 sequence is 13 residues long. The V and J ends lost 0 bases and 0 bases respectively, with 5 bases between them. Germline CDR1 and CDR2: GTSNPN and SVGIG (reference sequence). Here the CDR3 reads CAWSVQANYGYTF. CDR3 nucleotide sequence: TGTGCCTGGAGTGTACAGGCTAACTATGGCTACACCTTC.

V gene TRBV2 combines with J gene TRBJ1-6; tentative D call: TRBD1 (6 bases). Germline V gene lookup returns CDR1 SNHLY and CDR2 FYNNEI. V dropped 7 bases and J dropped 6 bases, with 13 bases sitting between them. The CDR3 is 14 amino acids. The CDR3 loop is CASTGAQRNSPLHF. The CDR3, as DNA: TGTGCCAGCACAGGGGCCCAACGTAATTCACCCCTCCACTTT.

The V call is TRBV7-8, the J call TRBJ1-6; TRBD1 matches 8 bases. The length of the CDR3 is 15 residues. Germline trimming cut 2 bases from V and 6 bases from J; bases unmatched to any gene: 3. Germline-derived CDR1 and CDR2 are SGHVS and FQNEAQ. The CDR3 nucleotides read TGTGCCAGCAGCTTACAGGGACAGGTTAATTCACCCCTCCACTTT. Its protein product is CASSLQGQVNSPLHF.

The chain links TRBV5-1 to TRBJ2-5; 11 bases fit TRBD1. The length of the CDR3 is 14 residues. In germline, CDR1 is SGHRS, CDR2 YFSETQ. Losses at the gene ends were 7 bases for V and 5 bases for J; bases not matched to a gene: 7. CDR3 sequence reads: CASGQGALGETQYF. In nucleotides, the CDR3 is TGCGCCAGCGGACAGGGGGCGTTGGGCGAGACCCAGTACTTC.

V and J are TRBV2 and TRBJ1-6, with TRBD1 matching over 12 bases. CDR3 size: 16 residues. Trimming took 6 bases from V and 8 from J; bases not matched to a gene: 8. Germline assignment: CDR1 SNHLY and CDR2 FYNNEI. The DNA of the CDR3 is TGTGCCAGCAGGACGGGACAGGGGGCGCGGCATTCACCCCTCCACTTT. It specifies CASRTGQGARHSPLHF.

The chain couples TRBV3-1 (or the pseudogene TRBV3-2) to TRBJ1-1; tentatively, D is TRBD1 (5 bases). The CDR3 length is 14 residues. Germline V gives CDR1 LGHDT, CDR2 YNNKEL (reference sequence). V dropped 0 bases and J dropped 4 bases, with 9 bases sitting between them. The CDR3 loop is CASSQDWGGTEAFF. CDR3 coding DNA: TGTGCCAGCAGCCAAGATTGGGGGGGCACTGAAGCTTTCTTT.

The V call is TRBV28, the J call TRBJ2-7, with 7 bases fitting TRBD2. The J segment lost 2 bases and the V segment lost 7 bases, leaving 11 bases of the junction unmatched. The V gene's germline CDR1 is MDHEN and CDR2 SYDVKM. CDR3 size: 15 residues. CDR3 nucleotide sequence: TGTGCCAGCACCAAACACCGGGACTACGCCTACGAGCAGTACTTC. Translating it yields CASTKHRDYAYEQYF.

In its sample, this clone was seen a few times. The chain is built from TRBV30 and TRBJ1-4, with TRBD1 matching over 9 bases. J gave up 0 bases and V 8 bases, and 4 bases lay outside the gene matches. Germline CDR1 reads GTSNPN; CDR2 reads SVGIG (reference sequence). The CDR3 runs 14 residues. The CDR3 nucleotides are TGTGCCGGACGGGACAGGGCAACTAATGAAAAACTGTTTTTT. This codes for CAGRDRATNEKLFF.